One TCR beta chain is described in this entry. As yet, its antigen is unknown. Healthy people donating bone marrow made up the donors. The data belong to a study of cytomegalovirus exposure and HLA in healthy donors. Broader study findings: There were some public TCRs occurring in many donors, but most TCR sequences were rare.

The CDR3 loop spans 14 amino acids. The V end was cut by 3 bases, the J end by 3 bases, with 9 bases between. Germline lookup yields CDR1 LNHDA and CDR2 SQIVND (reference sequence). Primers for the PCR totalled 60 Vbeta and 13 Jbeta. Some clones are missing from TCRdb's copy, which holds only in-frame ones; the method was immunoSEQ multiplex PCR. The sample holds 180,000 or so clones, 75% to 90% seen once. The origin of this receptor is a girl aged 10 to 17 in good health and CMV-seropositive. This sequence joins TRBV19 and TRBJ2-1, with a weak D call TRBD2 (6 bases). Sequencing was done on a sample of PBMCs. Written as DNA, the CDR3 is TGTGCCAGTAGTATGATCGGGAGCTACAATGAGCAGTTCTTC. Its translation is CASSMIGSYNEQFF.